The source of this TCR beta chain is a study of T cells after yellow fever vaccination (dated by TCRdb to between 2019 and 2020). At the level of the whole study: The SMART-Seq v4 Ultra Low Input RNA kit was used to prepare libraries from fractions with low cell numbers. Blood was collected at multiple timepoints before and after primary and secondary immunization, and bulk PBMC replicates and cell subsets were isolated. Two healthy male donors, one aged 18 to 29 and one aged 30 to 40 years, were included in the cohort. To follow T-cell clones before and after primary and booster YFV17D yellow fever vaccination, bulk TCR alpha and beta repertoires were sequenced over time. The research as a whole found: A small share of clonotypes occurred in both CD4 and CD8 compartments, likely arising from convergent recombination. Because abundant contaminating clonotypes from the bulk population could be contained in FACS-sorted repertoires, computational filtering was required. Most clones expanded after primary vaccination (around 97% of CD4 and about 85% of CD8) were re-detected after the booster, suggesting that broad memory maintenance occurred. The secondary T-cell response was found to be weaker but faster than the primary response, with a peak reached on day 5 rather than on day 15. Because the study included only a couple of donors, the extent to which the findings can be generalized is limited.

In light of the paper, this sample's treatment or condition label describes: live attenuated yellow fever vaccine strain. Two biological replicates of bulk PBMCs were collected at each blood-draw timepoint. A standard Ficoll-Paque protocol was used to isolate PBMCs from peripheral blood. RNA was extracted with TriZol from bulk PBMCs, CD4 and CD8 fractions, and dextramer-positive and dextramer-negative fractions. The cysteine opens and the phenylalanine closes a CDR3 of 13 amino acids. CDR3 DNA is the only sequence kept; it has 39 bases, read in frame from the first base. The junction shows trimming of 0 bases on V and 5 bases on J, plus 8 bases between the germline ends. CDR1 and CDR2 are drawn from the germline V gene: MNHEY, SVGAGI. Synthesis of TCR cDNA relied on 5'RACE template switching, a step that introduced a universal primer site along with unique molecular identifiers. Priming for cDNA synthesis came from both the TCR alpha and TCR beta constant segments. Library amplification used two PCR steps, and the second PCR step added sample barcodes and sequencing adapters. Sequencing of the libraries was done on either Illumina HiSeq 2500 (2x100 bp) or NovaSeq (2x150 bp). The published analysis was carried out like this. Demultiplexing of reads and collapsing into UMI consensus sequences were performed with MIGEC, and V(D)J alignment was carried out with MiXCR. Vaccine-responding clonotypes were defined with edgeR using replicate PBMC samples, requiring FDR below 0.01 and a log2 fold change above 5 up to day 15. Bulk clonotypes were assigned CD4 or CD8 identity according to which sequenced CD4 or CD8 repertoire held them at higher abundance. TCRdb reprocessed the public reads (quality trimming at Q25 with fastp, clone calling with MiXCR) and kept in-frame beta chains. Entries that share a CDR3 protein sequence are merged under the most common genes and DNA. The V and J calls come from TCRdb's annotation, not from the publication. The sample includes a few hundred thousand distinct CDR3 sequences, with 7% to 10% observed a single time. The ten biggest clones cover about 16% of the sample.

This clonotype was counted only a few times. The clone's antigen remains unknown. Per-base quality was not reported, and no clone a single base away is much larger than it. The clonotype was recovered from a young man who received the YFV17D yellow fever vaccine. In this chain, TRBV6-5 is recombined with TRBJ2-7, with the D gene not confidently named. The material was PBMCs, obtained more than 40 days after the first yellow fever vaccination. The CDR3 sequence is CASSYSWTDEQYF. The nucleotide sequence reads TGTGCCAGCAGTTACTCGTGGACGGACGAGCAGTACTTC.